The 21 T cell receptor beta chains reported below all come from one sample, sequenced in a study of blood T cells in healthy people across ages. A second PCR of 7 to 11 cycles used a sample-barcoded 5' primer and a J-beta primer mix. TCRdb re-derived calls from the 5' RACE reads in MiXCR, one entry per CDR3 protein. The sample includes over a million distinct CDR3 sequences, approximately 59% of them seen just once. The sequenced material came from blood. Receptors were obtained from a man between 18 and 29 years old in good health.

The chain recombines TRBV3-1 with TRBJ2-3; D remains unclear. CDR1 and CDR2 (germline): LGHDT, YNNKEL (reference sequence). The CDR3 totals 15 residues. Trimming stripped 4 bases from V and 1 base from J, with 12 bases between. DNA of the CDR3: TGTGCCAGCAGCCCGGATCAGGCGGGCACAGATACGCAGTATTTT. Its translation: CASSPDQAGTDTQYF.

The gene calls are TRBV20-1 and TRBJ2-3, with 11 nucleotides matching TRBD2. The V gene's germline CDR1 is DFQATT and CDR2 SNEGSKA (reference sequence). The ends lost 1 base at V and 2 bases at J; junction bases unmatched: 20. The CDR3 spans 21 residues. The CDR3 DNA is TGCAGTGCTAGAGTACTAGCGGGAGCGTTGGGGATCGGTACCCCCACAGATACGCAGTATTTT. Translating it yields CSARVLAGALGIGTPTDTQYF.

The CDR3 sequence: CASREQGLNTEAFF. The CDR3 DNA sequence: TGTGCCAGCAGAGAACAGGGGCTGAACACTGAAGCTTTCTTT. V and J are TRBV25-1 and TRBJ1-1; 7 nucleotides match TRBD1. Per germline, CDR1 MGHDK and CDR2 SYGVNS. With V trimmed by 6 bases and J by 0 bases, 4 bases remained unmatched. The CDR3 is 14 amino acids.

The V gene is TRBV28, the J gene TRBJ2-3, with 8 bases fitting TRBD2. The CDR3 consists of 17 residues. Germline CDR1 MDHEN, CDR2 SYDVKM. J lost 6 bases, V lost 2 bases, and 13 bases had no gene match. The CDR3 reads CASSLPITSTGGDTQYF. In DNA, the CDR3 is TGTGCCAGCAGTTTACCCATCACTAGCACGGGAGGGGATACGCAGTATTTT.

A note on this clonotype: Sequence at one end of the junction differs from germline and may be a read error. This chain joins TRBV27 and TRBJ2-3; TRBD2 agrees at 10 bases. The CDR3 contains 16 residues. Germline-derived CDR1 and CDR2 are MNHEY and SMNVEV (reference sequence). For the CDR3, the DNA is TGTGCCAGCAGTTTATCTAGCGGGGGGTTCACAAATACGCAGTATTTT. It codes for CASSLSSGGFTNTQYF.

V and J are TRBV20-1 and TRBJ1-6; 9 bases are a match to TRBD1. This CDR3 comprises 16 residues. The germline V gene has CDR1 DFQATT and CDR2 SNEGSKA (reference sequence). V was pared by 0 bases and J by 9 bases, with 9 bases of the junction left unmatched. For the CDR3, the DNA is TGCAGTGCTAGAGACTTCGGGACAGGGTTGAGTTCACCCCTCCACTTT. Its translation: CSARDFGTGLSSPLHF.

J is TRBJ2-3 and V is TRBV20-1, with TRBD2 identical over 10 bases. V lost 0 bases to trimming and J lost 1 base; unmatched junction nucleotides: 4. Germline assignment: CDR1 DFQATT and CDR2 SNEGSKA (reference sequence). The CDR3 runs 16 residues. The CDR3 DNA reads TGCAGTGCTAGAGATTTAGGACTAGCGGGCACAGATACGCAGTATTTT. Amino acid sequence: CSARDLGLAGTDTQYF.

This clonotype was recorded once. The junction and the germline gene differ at one end; a read error may be behind it. This chain uses TRBV2 with TRBJ2-6; no clear D. CDR3 length: 12 amino acids. Germline lookup yields CDR1 SNHLY and CDR2 FYNNEI. CDR3 residues: CASSTYANVLTF. CDR3 DNA: TGCGCCAGCAGTACATATGCCAACGTCCTGACTTTC. Looking up the rest from reference TRBV2 and TRBJ2-6 gives the full variable domain: EPEVTQTPSHQVTQMGQEVILRCVPISNHLYFYWYRQILGQKVEFLVSFYNNEISEKSEIFDDQFSVERPDGSNFTLKIRSTKLEDSAMYFCASSTYANVLTFGAGSRLTVL.

In this sample, this clonotype turned up a few times. The chain employs TRBV29-1 and TRBJ2-1; 8 nucleotides align to TRBD1. This CDR3 spans 13 amino acids. Germline lookup yields CDR1 SQVTM and CDR2 ANQGSEA. V lost 6 bases and J lost 6; bases outside the gene matches: 7. CDR3 sequence: CSVAPQGGNEQFF. The CDR3 DNA sequence: TGCAGCGTGGCCCCACAGGGGGGCAATGAGCAGTTCTTC.

The chain employs TRBV20-1 and TRBJ2-7, with unresolved D. Trimming stripped 4 bases from V and 3 bases from J, with 13 bases between. CDR1 DFQATT and CDR2 SNEGSKA come from the germline V gene (reference sequence). This CDR3 comprises 13 residues. DNA for the CDR3: TGCAGTGCTAACAGCGAGCGACTCTACGAGCAGTACTTC. This translates into CSANSERLYEQYF.

There are a few counts of this clonotype. V and J are TRBV28 and TRBJ2-1; maybe TRBD1 (6 bases). Deletions cut 5 bases from V and 5 bases from J, with 13 bases between. Germline CDR1 is MDHEN and CDR2 is SYDVKM. The CDR3 has 14 residues. In nucleotides, the CDR3 is TGTGCCAGCAGTCAATTACAGGGCGACAATGAGCAGTTCTTC. Protein sequence: CASSQLQGDNEQFF.

This clonotype was seen only a few times. The J gene is TRBJ2-5, the V gene TRBV29-1; 14 bases are shared with TRBD2. With 4 bases clipped from V and 4 bases from J, the junction kept 14 bases outside the gene matches. In germline, CDR1 is SQVTM, CDR2 ANQGSEA. The CDR3 length is 18 residues. For the CDR3, the DNA is TGCAGCGTTGGACCCCCCCGACTAGCGGGGGGGTTGGTAGAGACCCAGTACTTC. As protein: CSVGPPRLAGGLVETQYF. Full variable domain (remainder filled in from reference TRBV29-1 and TRBJ2-5): SAVISQKPSRDICQRGTSLTIQCQVDSQVTMMFWYRQQPGQSLTLIATANQGSEATYESGFVIDKFPISRPNLTFSTLTVSNMSPEDSSIYLCSVGPPRLAGGLVETQYFGPGTRLLVL.

This sequence joins TRBV29-1 and TRBJ2-7, with 9 positions matching TRBD2. CDR3 size: 15 residues. Germline V gives CDR1 SQVTM, CDR2 ANQGSEA. J gave up 3 bases and V 0 bases, and 6 bases lay outside the gene matches. DNA for the CDR3: TGCAGCGTTGAAGATGCGACTAGCGGAAACTACGAGCAGTACTTC. Encoded protein: CSVEDATSGNYEQYF.

The V call is TRBV28, the J call TRBJ1-1; the D gene is possibly TRBD1 (6 bases). The CDR3 spans 14 residues. Germline V gives CDR1 MDHEN, CDR2 SYDVKM. Trimming shortened V by 6 bases and J by 6 bases, and 17 bases separated the two germline ends. The chain's CDR3 is CASRPPDSRPEAFF. CDR3 DNA sequence: TGTGCCAGCAGGCCTCCGGACAGCAGACCTGAAGCTTTCTTT.

This chain uses TRBV3-1 with TRBJ2-3; D may be TRBD1 (6 bases). Looked up from germline, CDR1 is LGHDT and CDR2 is YNNKEL (reference sequence). This CDR3 contains 15 residues. Trimming took off 1 base at V and 5 bases at J, with 13 bases between the two ends. The CDR3, as DNA: TGTGCCAGCAGCCAAGTGGACAGCGCCGTAGATACGCAGTATTTT. Residues: CASSQVDSAVDTQYF.

The rearrangement links TRBV7-8 to TRBJ2-7; perhaps D is TRBD1 or TRBD2 (5 bases each). CDR1 is SGHVS, CDR2 FQNEAQ, per germline. The germline V and J ends were trimmed by 0 bases and 7 bases, with 10 bases remaining between them. This CDR3 region has 13 residues. CDR3 in DNA: TGTGCCAGCAGCTTAGCAGGGACGGGTGAGCAGTACTTC. This translates into CASSLAGTGEQYF.

The chain is built from TRBV10-3 and TRBJ2-3; 8 positions agree with TRBD1. The germline V gene encodes CDR1 ENHRY and CDR2 SYGVKD. This CDR3 is 15 amino acids long. The ends lost 6 bases at V and 2 bases at J; junction bases unmatched: 7. In DNA, the CDR3 is TGTGCCATCAGGTCCACAGGGGGGAACACAGATACGCAGTATTTT. It yields the protein CAIRSTGGNTDTQYF.

V gene TRBV20-1 combines with J gene TRBJ1-2; 7 bases line up with TRBD1. The germline V gene encodes CDR1 DFQATT and CDR2 SNEGSKA (reference sequence). The CDR3 has 13 amino acids. V gave up 6 bases and J gave up 7 bases; unmatched junction bases: 11. The CDR3 here is CSAYGPGGSGYTF. The CDR3, as DNA: TGCAGTGCGTACGGGCCAGGGGGTTCTGGCTACACCTTC.

The V call is TRBV10-3, the J call TRBJ2-1; 9 nucleotides align to TRBD2. Germline values: CDR1 ENHRY, CDR2 SYGVKD. The ends lost 5 bases at V and 4 bases at J; junction bases unmatched: 6. This CDR3 is built from 15 residues. CDR3 nucleotides: TGTGCCATCAGTAGCGCTAGCGGGAATTACAATGAGCAGTTCTTC. It translates to CAISSASGNYNEQFF.

In its sample, this clonotype was seen once. The CDR3 nucleotides read TGTGCCAGCAGCCAATCGGGTTTGGCCGGGGAGCTGTTTTTT. Amino acid sequence: CASSQSGLAGELFF. This rearrangement joins TRBV3-1 to TRBJ2-2; D ambiguous. The CDR3 spans 14 residues. The V gene's germline CDR1 is LGHDT and CDR2 YNNKEL (reference sequence). Trimming took off 2 bases at V and 6 bases at J, with 10 bases between the two ends.

The V call is TRBV5-1, the J call TRBJ2-7; D is ambiguous. In germline, CDR1 is SGHRS, CDR2 YFSETQ. The V gene lost 3 bases and the J gene lost 2 bases, with 15 bases spanning the gap. The CDR3 contains 15 residues. The CDR3 DNA is TGCGCCAGCAGCTGGGAAAGGTTCTTAACCTACGAGCAGTACTTC. It codes for CASSWERFLTYEQYF.